This T cell receptor (beta chain) was retrieved from a study of shared T cell receptors in the human thymus. Measured with immunoSEQ multiplex PCR; TCRdb has only the in-frame clones, and not every one. The sample holds 640,000 or so clones, about 90% seen once. The same data also contributed to another study, on human thymus T cells. As that report states: Donor material was obtained from healthy Finnish infants undergoing corrective surgery for congenital heart defects. The thymus was resected at corrective cardiac surgery. Gene usage for V and J segments appeared biased in thymic and blood repertoires. Related studies noted strongly shared thymic repertoires across unrelated people.

Sequences were obtained from thymocytes. This sequence originates from a boy under two years old with a congenital heart defect.

CDR3 DNA: TGCGCCAGCAGCCTGCTAAGGTGGGGCCACTACAATGAGCAGTTCTTC. It yields the protein CASSLLRWGHYNEQFF. V usage is TRBV4-3 and J usage is TRBJ2-1, with D perhaps matching TRBD1 (5 bases). CDR3 length equals 16 residues. V was shortened by 4 bases and J by 3 bases, with 16 bases between the two germline ends. Germline loops: CDR1 LGHNA, CDR2 YSLEER.